Below are 25 T cell receptor beta chains sequenced from a single sample in a study of OX40 agonist ivuxolimab in advanced cancers. Sequencing was performed with immunoSEQ multiplex PCR; in TCRdb, only in-frame clones are kept and a portion is missing. The sample has roughly 86,000 clones, around nine tenths seen once. The sample in question was CD4+ or CD8+ T cells sorted from blood, obtained in a trial of the OX40 agonist ivuxolimab. These receptors originate from an adult with an advanced solid tumor such as melanoma, head and neck, liver or kidney cancer.

In its sample, this clone was seen a few times. This rearrangement joins TRBV28 to TRBJ2-1; a weak D match, TRBD1 (6 bases). Germline lookup yields CDR1 MDHEN and CDR2 SYDVKM. The CDR3 runs to 17 residues. The V end was cut by 2 bases, the J end by 1 base, with 15 bases between. CDR3 protein: CASSLRQVVLSYNEQFF. The CDR3 DNA reads as TGTGCCAGCAGTTTACGACAGGTTGTACTTTCCTACAATGAGCAGTTCTTC.

The chain uses TRBV2 and TRBJ1-2, with TRBD1 identical over 7 bases. There are 13 residues in the CDR3. The germline CDR1 and CDR2 sequences are SNHLY and FYNNEI. With 6 bases clipped from V and 3 bases from J, the junction kept 4 bases outside the gene matches. The DNA of the CDR3 is TGTGCCAGCAGGACAGGGAATGACTATGGCTACACCTTC. It is translated as CASRTGNDYGYTF.

The chain has TRBV2 and TRBJ1-6; D ambiguous. This CDR3 region has 12 residues. V dropped 5 bases and J dropped 8 bases, with 7 bases sitting between them. Germline CDR1 reads SNHLY; CDR2 reads FYNNEI. The CDR3 DNA follows: TGTGCCAGCAGTAGTTACTATTCACCCCTCCACTTT. Translating it yields CASSSYYSPLHF. Filled out from reference TRBV2 and TRBJ1-6, the complete variable domain reads EPEVTQTPSHQVTQMGQEVILRCVPISNHLYFYWYRQILGQKVEFLVSFYNNEISEKSEIFDDQFSVERPDGSNFTLKIRSTKLEDSAMYFCASSSYYSPLHFGNGTRLTVT.

The sample holds one count of this clone. This sequence joins TRBV25-1 and TRBJ2-5; D is perhaps TRBD2 (6 bases). The V end lost 3 bases, the J end lost 3 bases, and 14 bases lay between the germline ends. This CDR3 contains 15 residues. Per germline, CDR1 MGHDK and CDR2 SYGVNS. CDR3 loop: CASSDVGTGKETQYF. The CDR3 DNA sequence: TGTGCCAGCAGTGATGTTGGGACTGGAAAAGAGACCCAGTACTTC.

V usage is TRBV27 and J usage is TRBJ2-1; 8 bases agree with TRBD1. CDR3 length equals 16 residues. Germline V gene data show CDR1 as MNHEY and CDR2 as SMNVEV (reference sequence). V shed 0 bases and J 4 bases; nucleotides not matched to a gene: 5. The CDR3 nucleotides read TGTGCCAGCAGTTTATCGGGGCAGGGGGCTTACAATGAGCAGTTCTTC. This translates into CASSLSGQGAYNEQFF.

Only one count was recorded for this clone. This sequence joins TRBV4-1 and TRBJ1-3; tentatively, D is TRBD1 (5 bases). Germline CDR1 is MGHRA and CDR2 is YSYEKL. The CDR3 covers 16 residues. Trimming took 4 bases from V and 3 from J, leaving 16 bases between them. The CDR3 DNA is TGCGCCAGCAGCCTGGGGCGGGGAAGCGGTGGAAACACCATATATTTT. Protein product: CASSLGRGSGGNTIYF.

The sample holds one count of this clone. This sequence joins TRBV2 and TRBJ2-2, with D possibly TRBD1 on 6 matching bases. Germline values: CDR1 SNHLY, CDR2 FYNNEI. The CDR3 has 14 amino acids. Trimming removed 5 bases from V and 4 bases from J, with 11 bases in between. The CDR3 loop is CASSNTGRTGELFF. Written as DNA, the CDR3 is TGTGCCAGCAGTAATACAGGGCGCACCGGGGAGCTGTTTTTT.

The chain links TRBV28 to TRBJ1-2; no reliable D call. CDR3 length: 12 residues. Trimming took off 3 bases at V and 5 bases at J, with 7 bases between the two ends. Germline loops: CDR1 MDHEN, CDR2 SYDVKM. The CDR3 reads CASSFLVYGYTF. The CDR3 nucleotides read TGTGCCAGCAGTTTTCTCGTTTATGGCTACACCTTC.

V gene TRBV18 combines with J gene TRBJ1-1; 7 bases are a match to TRBD1. V was pared by 4 bases and J by 5 bases, with 7 bases of the junction left unmatched. The CDR3 loop spans 14 amino acids. Germline V CDR1 and CDR2: KGHSH, LQKENI. The CDR3, as DNA: TGTGCCAGCTCACAAGGACAGGTGGGAACTGAAGCTTTCTTT. It yields the protein CASSQGQVGTEAFF.

This chain uses TRBV28 with TRBJ1-3; TRBD1 might be the D (6 bases). CDR1 and CDR2 (germline): MDHEN, SYDVKM. Trimming took 5 bases from V and 2 from J, leaving 13 bases between them. This CDR3 region has 15 residues. For the CDR3, the DNA is TGTGCCAGCAGTGTGACAGGTTTTACTGGAAACACCATATATTTT. This codes for CASSVTGFTGNTIYF.

This clone has only a few counts. The V and J genes are TRBV20-1 and TRBJ1-2; D gene unclear. In germline, CDR1 is DFQATT, CDR2 SNEGSKA (reference sequence). CDR3 length equals 11 residues. Between the trimmed V and J ends, which lost 4 bases and 8 bases, there was a span of 11 bases. The CDR3 protein is CSAKIREGYTF. In nucleotides, the CDR3 is TGCAGTGCTAAGATCCGCGAGGGCTACACCTTC.

V and J are TRBV6-1 and TRBJ2-7; 9 bases align to TRBD1. The length of the CDR3 is 14 residues. With 2 bases clipped from V and 4 bases from J, the junction kept 3 bases outside the gene matches. Looked up from germline, CDR1 is MNHNS and CDR2 is SASEGT. DNA for the CDR3: TGTGCCAGCAGTGAACCGGGACAGGGTTACGAGCAGTACTTC. Protein: CASSEPGQGYEQYF.

The rearrangement uses TRBV19 and TRBJ1-5, with a weak D call TRBD1 (5 bases). This CDR3 has 15 amino acids. In germline, CDR1 is LNHDA, CDR2 SQIVND (reference sequence). Trimming cost V 9 bases and J 6 bases, with 21 bases left between them. CDR3 bases: TGTGCCAGCGCGTATCAGGGATTCGGGACTCAGCCCCAGCATTTT. It specifies CASAYQGFGTQPQHF. Based on the CDR3 plus reference TRBV19 and TRBJ1-5, the full variable domain is DGGITQSPKYLFRKEGQNVTLSCEQNLNHDAMYWYRQDPGQGLRLIYYSQIVNDFQKGDIAEGYSVSREKKESFPLTVTSAQKNPTAFYLCASAYQGFGTQPQHFGDGTRLSIL.

A few counts support this clone. The chain combines TRBV18 with TRBJ2-3, with 7 bases that match TRBD2. CDR3 length: 16 amino acids. The germline CDR1 and CDR2 sequences are KGHSH and LQKENI. Trimming removed 0 bases from V and 0 bases from J; junction bases left unmatched: 3. CDR3 region: CASSPPGLQSTDTQYF. The CDR3 nucleotides are TGTGCCAGCTCACCACCGGGACTACAGAGCACAGATACGCAGTATTTT. The full variable domain, its missing parts supplied by reference TRBV18 and TRBJ2-3, is NAGVMQNPRHLVRRRGQEARLRCSPMKGHSHVYWYRQLPEEGLKFMVYLQKENIIDESGMPKERFSAEFPKEGPSILRIQQVVRGDSAAYFCASSPPGLQSTDTQYFGPGTRLTVL.

The genes are TRBV25-1 and TRBJ2-7; tentative D call: TRBD2 (6 bases). V dropped 5 bases and J dropped 5 bases, with 16 bases sitting between them. This CDR3 is built from 14 residues. The germline V gene has CDR1 MGHDK and CDR2 SYGVNS. The CDR3 coding sequence is TGTGCCAGCAGTCAGGAGGGGCTGTGGAACGAGCAGTACTTC. Its translation: CASSQEGLWNEQYF.

The chain uses TRBV5-4 and TRBJ2-2; TRBD2 matches 9 bases. V gave up 1 base and J gave up 1 base; unmatched junction bases: 5. This CDR3 is built from 17 residues. Per germline, CDR1 SGHNT and CDR2 YYREEE (reference sequence). CDR3 DNA sequence: TGTGCCAGCAGCTTGTCCCAGACTAGCGGGAACACCGGGGAGCTGTTTTTT. Protein: CASSLSQTSGNTGELFF.

The chain is built from TRBV5-4 and TRBJ2-2, with TRBD2 matching 14 bases. Germline CDR1 is SGHNT and CDR2 is YYREEE (reference sequence). The CDR3 extends over 16 amino acids. Trimming removed 4 bases from V and 4 bases from J; junction bases left unmatched: 3. The CDR3 DNA reads as TGTGCCAGCAGCCTGACTAGCGGGAGGGCCACCGGGGAGCTGTTTTTT. Translated: CASSLTSGRATGELFF.

This clone was seen just once. V gene TRBV11-2 combines with J gene TRBJ1-6; D unresolved. Trimming shortened V by 5 bases and J by 4 bases, and 6 bases separated the two germline ends. The CDR3 spans 13 residues. Germline V gives CDR1 SGHAT, CDR2 FQNNGV. In DNA, the CDR3 is TGTGCCAGCAGCAGAACGTATAATTCACCCCTCCACTTT. Its protein product is CASSRTYNSPLHF.

The chain recombines TRBV21-1 with TRBJ2-1; no check of the table's D call, TRBD1, against the DNA was made. TRBV21-1 has pseudogene status. The CDR3 has 13 amino acids. CDR3 loop: CASSKDTYNEQFF. CDR3 nucleotides: TGTGCCAGCAGCAAGGACACTTACAATGAGCAGTTCTTC.

The chain combines TRBV6-5 with TRBJ1-4, with D hard to call. There are 14 residues in the CDR3. Germline V gene lookup returns CDR1 MNHEY and CDR2 SVGAGI. Between the trimmed V and J ends, which lost 6 bases and 0 bases, there was a span of 8 bases. CDR3 region: CASSRLATNEKLFF. Written as DNA, the CDR3 is TGTGCCAGCAGCCGTCTTGCAACTAATGAAAAACTGTTTTTT.

The chain employs TRBV5-8 and TRBJ2-3; 7 nucleotides agree with TRBD1. From germline, CDR1 is SGHTS and CDR2 YDEGEE. The CDR3 is made up of 13 amino acids. Germline trimming cut 7 bases from V and 0 bases from J; bases unmatched to any gene: 2. CDR3 loop: CASRDRSTDTQYF. In DNA, the CDR3 is TGTGCCAGCCGGGACAGAAGCACAGATACGCAGTATTTT.

V is TRBV15 and J is TRBJ2-2; the D is unclear. This CDR3 region has 14 residues. The germline CDR1 and CDR2 sequences are LNHNV and YYDKDF (reference sequence). The V and J ends lost 0 bases and 4 bases respectively, with 6 bases between them. The CDR3: CATSRDVSTGELFF. The CDR3 nucleotides read TGTGCCACCAGCAGAGACGTTAGCACCGGGGAGCTGTTTTTT.

The chain carries TRBV19 and TRBJ1-1; possibly TRBD1 for D (6 bases). V lost 4 bases and J lost 0, with 9 bases in between. Germline loops: CDR1 LNHDA, CDR2 SQIVND (reference sequence). The CDR3 loop spans 14 amino acids. The CDR3 coding sequence is TGTGCCAGTAGTACGGACAGAATGAACACTGAAGCTTTCTTT. It yields the protein CASSTDRMNTEAFF.

DNA of the CDR3: TGTGCCAGCAGTCCATGGGCGGCTGGGAATGAGCAGTTCTTC. Amino acid sequence: CASSPWAAGNEQFF. This sequence joins TRBV7-2 and TRBJ2-1; D call uncertain. This CDR3 has 14 residues. V lost 6 bases, J lost 7 bases, and 16 bases lay in between. CDR1 and CDR2 (germline): SGHTA, FQGNSA.

This clone appeared a single time. Here the CDR3 DNA reads TGCGCCAACATACAGGGGGACTACAATGAGCAGTTCTTC. Amino acids: CANIQGDYNEQFF. V usage is TRBV4-3 and J usage is TRBJ2-1; 8 nucleotides agree with TRBD1. This CDR3 region has 13 residues. Looked up from germline, CDR1 is LGHNA and CDR2 is YSLEER. Losses at the gene ends were 10 bases for V and 3 bases for J; bases not matched to a gene: 5.